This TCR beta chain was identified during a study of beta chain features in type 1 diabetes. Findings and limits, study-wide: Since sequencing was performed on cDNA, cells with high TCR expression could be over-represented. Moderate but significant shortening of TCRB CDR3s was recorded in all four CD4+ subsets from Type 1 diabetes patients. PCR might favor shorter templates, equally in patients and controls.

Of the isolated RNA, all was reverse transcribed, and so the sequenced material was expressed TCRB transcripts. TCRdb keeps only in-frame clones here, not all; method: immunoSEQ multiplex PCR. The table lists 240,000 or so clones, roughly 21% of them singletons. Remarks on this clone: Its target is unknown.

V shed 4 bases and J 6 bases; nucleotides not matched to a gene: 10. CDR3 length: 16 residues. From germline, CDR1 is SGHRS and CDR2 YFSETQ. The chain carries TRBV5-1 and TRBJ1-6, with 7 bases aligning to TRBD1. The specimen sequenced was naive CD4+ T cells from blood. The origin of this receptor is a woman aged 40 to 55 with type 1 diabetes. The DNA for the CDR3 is TGCGCCAGCAGCCATGCCCGGGACAGAGCTAATTCACCCCTCCACTTT. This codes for CASSHARDRANSPLHF. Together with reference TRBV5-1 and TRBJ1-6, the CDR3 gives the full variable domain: KAGVTQTPRYLIKTRGQQVTLSCSPISGHRSVSWYQQTPGQGLQFLFEYFSETQRNKGNFPGRFSGRQFSNSRSEMNVSTLELGDSALYLCASSHARDRANSPLHFGNGTRLTVT.